This TCR beta chain was documented in a study of blood T cell repertoires in COVID-19. At the level of the study: Collection of acute and convalescent COVID-19 samples took place in the United States, Italy and Spain. In each case, the material was cDNA or gDNA derived from T cells, B-cell-depleted T cells, or PBMCs.

Original processing methods: How many nucleated cells were present was estimated from reference gene primer amplification. Only in-frame clones appear in the TCRdb table, and some are missing; sequencing was by immunoSEQ multiplex PCR. Clone size and V and J calls were adopted from that table, with D and trimming inferred from the DNA. This sample has approximately 500,000 clones, with approximately 83% found just once. Germline CDR1 reads SGHNT; CDR2 reads YENEEA. The CDR3 has 12 amino acids. The V gene lost 5 bases and the J gene lost 6 bases, with 10 bases spanning the gap. The sequenced sample consisted of peripheral blood. This chain connects TRBV11-3 to TRBJ1-1; no firm D call. The sequence derives from a human donor in a cohort sampled during active COVID-19. Here the CDR3 reads CASSLRRPEAFF. The DNA for the CDR3 is TGTGCCAGCAGCCTACGTCGTCCTGAAGCTTTCTTT.